The sample holds a few counts of the clone carrying this TCR beta chain. CDR3 length equals 15 residues. The ends lost 5 bases at V and 2 bases at J; junction bases unmatched: 7. Germline V gives CDR1 MNHEY, CDR2 SVGEGT. This sample is drawn from a study of HIV-infected patients and healthy controls. TCRdb analysed the 5' RACE reads with MiXCR anew, one entry per CDR3 protein. Seen here are tens of thousands of distinct CDR3 sequences, 15% to 20% observed once, and the top ten hold 1.4%. This TCR derives from a human donor in good health. The chain joins TRBV6-2 or TRBV6-3 to TRBJ1-1; 8 positions match TRBD1. The sequencing input was CD4+ T cells from blood. CDR3 in DNA: TGTGCCAGCAGTGGCCGACAGGGGACCAACACTGAAGCTTTCTTT. It translates to CASSGRQGTNTEAFF.